These 28 T cell receptor beta chains originate from one sample sequenced in a study of CD8 T cells in ankylosing spondylitis. A single record per CDR3 protein comes from TCRdb applying MiXCR to the 5' RACE reads. The table lists about 540,000 distinct CDR3 sequences, about 13% of them singletons. Their specific antigens are unknown. Whole-study findings and limits: A TCR beta motif made of eight highly homologous variants seemed typical of ankylosing spondylitis blood.

Material: blood, either unsorted or a sorted T cell fraction (not recorded which). These receptors were obtained from a male donor with ankylosing spondylitis.

This clonotype was found many times. The J gene is TRBJ2-1, the V gene TRBV27, with 10 bases identical to TRBD1. V was pared by 6 bases and J by 9 bases, with 11 bases of the junction left unmatched. CDR1 is MNHEY and CDR2 is SMNVEV in the germline V gene (reference sequence). The CDR3 is 15 residues long. The DNA of the CDR3 is TGTGCCAGCAGCCAGGGGGGACAGGGGTTGGGTGAGCAGTTCTTC. Translation gives CASSQGGQGLGEQFF.

This clonotype showed up just a few times. The chain combines TRBV7-6 with TRBJ2-5; TRBD1 aligns across 9 bases. V shed 3 bases, J shed 5 bases, and the junction held 10 bases outside the gene matches. This CDR3 is 16 amino acids long. In germline, CDR1 is SGHVS, CDR2 FNYEAQ. The CDR3 sequence is CASSLVGTGSWETQYF. For the CDR3, the DNA is TGTGCCAGCAGCTTGGTCGGGACAGGGAGTTGGGAGACCCAGTACTTC. Full variable domain (rest looked up from reference TRBV7-6 and TRBJ2-5): GAGVSQSPRYKVTKRGQDVALRCDPISGHVSLYWYRQALGQGPEFLTYFNYEAQQDKSGLPNDRFSAERPEGSISTLTIQRTEQRDSAMYRCASSLVGTGSWETQYFGPGTRLLVL.

This clonotype was recorded at least ten times. J is TRBJ2-1 and V is TRBV3-1; 13 bases agree with TRBD2. Trimming removed 0 bases from V and 10 bases from J; junction bases left unmatched: 12. The CDR3 contains 18 residues. Germline assignment: CDR1 LGHDT and CDR2 YNNKEL (reference sequence). CDR3 region: CASSQDRLAGGVRVEQFF. The CDR3 coding sequence is TGTGCCAGCAGCCAAGATCGACTAGCGGGAGGTGTCCGGGTGGAGCAGTTCTTC.

The genes are TRBV7-8 and TRBJ2-1; TRBD2 might be the D (6 bases). The CDR3 totals 13 residues. Germline loops: CDR1 SGHVS, CDR2 FQNEAQ. Trimming took 9 bases from V and 6 from J, leaving 15 bases between them. The CDR3 region has the DNA TGTGCCAGTCAATTAGCGGAATTCAATGAGCAGTTCTTC. It yields the protein CASQLAEFNEQFF.

The chain joins TRBV30 to TRBJ2-1; TRBD2 agrees at 8 bases. The CDR3 spans 15 residues. Germline assignment: CDR1 GTSNPN and CDR2 SVGIG (reference sequence). V was clipped by 5 bases and J by 1 base; unmatched bases: 7. CDR3: CAWASGTRSYNEQFF. CDR3 coding DNA: TGTGCCTGGGCGTCCGGGACTAGGTCCTACAATGAGCAGTTCTTC.

The chain carries TRBV12-3 or TRBV12-4 and TRBJ2-2, with 9 nucleotides matching TRBD1. CDR3 length: 17 residues. Unmatched junction bases numbered 10, after V lost 5 bases and J lost 3 bases. CDR3 in amino acids: CASSPTSGTGHTGELFF. The CDR3 coding sequence is TGTGCCAGCAGTCCGACCTCCGGGACAGGGCACACCGGGGAGCTGTTTTTT.

V usage is TRBV5-1 and J usage is TRBJ2-7; 12 nucleotides match TRBD2. This CDR3 contains 18 residues. The germline CDR1 and CDR2 sequences are SGHRS and YFSETQ. The junction had 9 bases not matched to a gene; V was cut back by 0 bases and J by 2 bases. The DNA for the CDR3 is TGCGCCAGCAGCTTGGGACTAGCGGGAGTGGATGACACCTACGAGCAGTACTTC. This encodes CASSLGLAGVDDTYEQYF.

The chain has TRBV3-1 and TRBJ2-3, with D perhaps TRBD2 (5 bases). This CDR3 has 15 residues. V was clipped by 5 bases and J by 7 bases, with 19 bases between them. Germline loops: CDR1 LGHDT, CDR2 YNNKEL (reference sequence). CDR3 protein: CASSSGWVDSNTQYF. CDR3 bases: TGTGCCAGCAGCTCGGGGTGGGTGGATTCGAATACGCAGTATTTT.

The V gene is TRBV3-1, the J gene TRBJ1-2, with D tentatively TRBD1 (6 bases). Per germline, CDR1 LGHDT and CDR2 YNNKEL (reference sequence). The CDR3 covers 14 residues. With 0 bases removed from V and 8 bases from J, the gap between germline ends came to 13 bases. DNA of the CDR3: TGTGCCAGCAGCCAAGAGGCAGGGGTTAAGGGCTACACCTTC. It is translated as CASSQEAGVKGYTF. The entire variable domain, with the rest obtained from reference TRBV3-1 and TRBJ1-2, is as follows: DTAVSQTPKYLVTQMGNDKSIKCEQNLGHDTMYWYKQDSKKFLKIMFSYNNKELIINETVPNRFSPKSPDKAHLNLHINSLELGDSAVYFCASSQEAGVKGYTFGSGTRLTVV.

This clonotype showed up many times. This chain connects TRBV28 to TRBJ1-5; no reliable D call. The CDR3 is 16 residues long. Germline V gene sequence: CDR1 MDHEN, CDR2 SYDVKM. Deletions cut 3 bases from V and 1 base from J, with 13 bases between. In DNA form, the CDR3 reads TGTGCCAGCAGTTTGGCCATAACCGGAAGCAATCAGCCCCAGCATTTT. Translated, it gives CASSLAITGSNQPQHF. The whole variable domain, filled in from reference TRBV28 and TRBJ1-5, reads DVKVTQSSRYLVKRTGEKVFLECVQDMDHENMFWYRQDPGLGLRLIYFSYDVKMKEKGDIPEGYSVSREKKERFSLILESASTNQTSMYLCASSLAITGSNQPQHFGDGTRLSIL.

V and J are TRBV6-1 and TRBJ2-1, with 12 bases that match TRBD2. The V segment lost 7 bases and the J segment 3 bases; nucleotides outside the gene matches: 13. In germline, CDR1 is MNHNS, CDR2 SASEGT. The CDR3 covers 18 residues. The CDR3 sequence: CASISSRGTSGFYNEQFF. DNA of the CDR3: TGTGCCAGCATCTCTAGCCGGGGGACTAGCGGGTTCTACAATGAGCAGTTCTTC.

There are many counts of this clonotype. The chain uses TRBV10-1 and TRBJ2-7; TRBD1 is a possible D gene (6 bases). The CDR3 is made up of 13 amino acids. Trimming took off 2 bases at V and 6 bases at J, with 11 bases between the two ends. Germline V gene data show CDR1 as WNHNN and CDR2 as SYGVQD (reference sequence). DNA of the CDR3: TGCGCCAGCAGTGAGACCATACAGGGCGAGCAGTACGTC. It codes for CASSETIQGEQYV.

The chain recombines TRBV4-1 with TRBJ1-2; D remains ambiguous. CDR1 is MGHRA, CDR2 YSYEKL, per germline. This CDR3 has 17 residues. Trimming cost V 1 base and J 7 bases, with 22 bases left between them. The CDR3 coding sequence is TGCGCCAGCAGCCAAGCGGTCGGCGGATCCTCTTTCGGTGGCTACACCTTC. Its protein product is CASSQAVGGSSFGGYTF.

This clonotype was found a few times. V is TRBV5-4 and J is TRBJ1-4; unclear D gene. The V end lost 0 bases, the J end lost 1 base, and 4 bases lay between the germline ends. Germline CDR1 SGHNT, CDR2 YYREEE (reference sequence). CDR3 length equals 14 residues. DNA for the CDR3: TGTGCCAGCAGCTTGGAAGGAACTAATGAAAAACTGTTTTTT. Translated: CASSLEGTNEKLFF.

J is TRBJ2-1 and V is TRBV6-8, with a weak D call TRBD1 (5 bases). In germline, CDR1 is MNHGY, CDR2 SAAAGT. The V gene lost 4 bases and the J gene lost 4 bases, with 20 bases spanning the gap. This CDR3 has 17 amino acids. CDR3 amino acids: CASSSIPAGWAYNEQFF. The CDR3 coding sequence is TGTGCCAGCAGTTCCATTCCGGCAGGGTGGGCTTACAATGAGCAGTTCTTC.

In its sample, this clonotype was seen a few times. V usage is TRBV12-3 or TRBV12-4 and J usage is TRBJ1-1; 8 nucleotides align to TRBD1. V trimming: 6 bases; J trimming: 3 bases; junction bases outside the gene matches: 9. The CDR3 sequence is 15 residues long. The CDR3 protein is CASSAMTGAHTEAFF. In nucleotides, the CDR3 is TGTGCCAGCAGCGCGATGACAGGGGCACACACTGAAGCTTTCTTT.

The chain couples TRBV7-2 to TRBJ1-2, with 10 positions matching TRBD1. The trim removed 5 bases at V and 8 bases at J, leaving 5 bases unmatched. Per germline, CDR1 SGHTA and CDR2 FQGNSA. The CDR3 extends over 13 amino acids. CDR3 protein: CASSKTGGEGYTF. The DNA for the CDR3 is TGTGCCAGCAGCAAGACAGGGGGCGAAGGCTACACCTTC.

This clonotype was counted many times. The V call is TRBV29-1, the J call TRBJ2-1; TRBD1 agrees at 9 bases. Germline CDR1 reads SQVTM; CDR2 reads ANQGSEA. The junction had 4 bases not matched to a gene; V was cut back by 7 bases and J by 6 bases. The CDR3 contains 12 residues. The CDR3 DNA reads TGCAGCGGCGGGACAGGGACCAATGAGCAGTTCTTC. It codes for CSGGTGTNEQFF.

This clonotype was counted many times. The chain carries TRBV20-1 and TRBJ2-1, with a tentative D call TRBD2 (6 bases). CDR3 size: 15 residues. Germline CDR1 and CDR2: DFQATT and SNEGSKA (reference sequence). With 3 bases removed from V and 3 bases from J, the gap between germline ends came to 15 bases. The CDR3 coding sequence is TGCAGTGCTAGTGGTACTAGCCTTTTCTACAATGAGCAGTTCTTC. Its protein is CSASGTSLFYNEQFF.

As DNA, the CDR3 is TGTGCCAGCAGCTTAGAGGGGCGGGACAGCGAAGCTTTCTTT. Translating it yields CASSLEGRDSEAFF. The rearrangement joins TRBV7-8 to TRBJ1-1; the match to TRBD1 covers 7 bases. V dropped 1 base and J dropped 8; count of bases not matched to a gene: 7. CDR1 SGHVS and CDR2 FQNEAQ come from the germline V gene. The CDR3 loop spans 14 amino acids.

This clonotype was seen once. The genes are TRBV20-1 and TRBJ2-7; D may be TRBD2 (5 bases). This CDR3 region has 13 residues. V lost 5 bases and J 2 bases, leaving 13 bases between the germline ends. In germline, CDR1 is DFQATT, CDR2 SNEGSKA (reference sequence). Here the CDR3 DNA reads TGCAGTGCTCGGGAAGGCGTAACCTACGAGCAGTACGTC. It encodes CSAREGVTYEQYV.

The V call is TRBV7-6, the J call TRBJ2-1, with 7 bases aligning to TRBD2. Germline CDR1 reads SGHVS; CDR2 reads FNYEAQ. Unmatched junction bases numbered 3, after V lost 0 bases and J lost 1 base. The CDR3 is 16 residues long. CDR3 residues: CASSLASAGSYNEQFF. The CDR3 bases are TGTGCCAGCAGCTTAGCCTCAGCGGGGTCCTACAATGAGCAGTTCTTC.

This clonotype came up many times. This CDR3 reads CASSYRARGFPNYGYTF. The CDR3 DNA sequence: TGTGCCAGCAGCTATCGGGCGAGGGGTTTCCCAAACTATGGCTACACCTTC. The rearrangement links TRBV5-5 to TRBJ1-2, with a weak D call TRBD1 (5 bases). V was cut by 3 bases and J by 2 bases, with 20 bases left in between. The germline V gene encodes CDR1 SGHKS and CDR2 YYEKEE (reference sequence). CDR3 length: 17 residues.

This clonotype has at least ten counts. The chain links TRBV29-1 to TRBJ2-3; D might be TRBD1 or TRBD2, each matching 5 bases. The CDR3 is 14 amino acids. Trimming pared 2 bases from V and 3 bases from J, leaving 12 bases between. Germline CDR1 and CDR2: SQVTM and ANQGSEA. CDR3 sequence (DNA): TGCAGCGTTGAAAAGGGACCCGGGACAGATACGCAGTATTTT. It is translated as CSVEKGPGTDTQYF.

This clonotype occurred many times. The chain carries TRBV4-1 and TRBJ2-7; maybe TRBD2 (6 bases). The V end was cut by 0 bases, the J end by 5 bases, with 14 bases between. Germline V gene sequence: CDR1 MGHRA, CDR2 YSYEKL. The CDR3 totals 15 residues. This CDR3 is CASSQDIGTFNEQYF. CDR3 sequence (DNA): TGCGCCAGCAGCCAAGATATAGGGACTTTCAACGAGCAGTACTTC.

This clonotype was detected ten times or more. The rearrangement joins TRBV5-1 to TRBJ1-6; TRBD1 aligns across 7 bases. Trimming at V came to 3 bases and at J to 7 bases, leaving 10 bases not matched to a gene. The CDR3 is 16 residues long. CDR1 is SGHRS and CDR2 is YFSETQ in the germline V gene. The CDR3 here is CASSSLPGQTNSPLHF. In DNA form, the CDR3 reads TGCGCCAGCAGCTCCCTCCCGGGACAGACGAATTCACCCCTCCACTTT.

There are many counts of this clonotype. V and J are TRBV12-3 or TRBV12-4 and TRBJ2-7; the match to TRBD2 covers 7 bases. There are 16 residues in the CDR3. J was trimmed by 7 bases and V by 1 base; bases with no gene match: 13. This CDR3 reads CASSLEVAGRFREQYF. The CDR3 bases are TGTGCCAGCAGTTTAGAGGTAGCGGGCCGTTTTCGAGAGCAGTACTTC.

The chain is built from TRBV20-1 and TRBJ2-2; D uncertain. CDR1 is DFQATT, CDR2 SNEGSKA, per germline (reference sequence). The V gene lost 3 bases and the J gene lost 1 base, with 6 bases spanning the gap. This CDR3 is 13 amino acids long. CDR3 sequence: CSASHGNTGELFF. For the CDR3, the DNA is TGCAGTGCTAGTCACGGGAACACCGGGGAGCTGTTTTTT.